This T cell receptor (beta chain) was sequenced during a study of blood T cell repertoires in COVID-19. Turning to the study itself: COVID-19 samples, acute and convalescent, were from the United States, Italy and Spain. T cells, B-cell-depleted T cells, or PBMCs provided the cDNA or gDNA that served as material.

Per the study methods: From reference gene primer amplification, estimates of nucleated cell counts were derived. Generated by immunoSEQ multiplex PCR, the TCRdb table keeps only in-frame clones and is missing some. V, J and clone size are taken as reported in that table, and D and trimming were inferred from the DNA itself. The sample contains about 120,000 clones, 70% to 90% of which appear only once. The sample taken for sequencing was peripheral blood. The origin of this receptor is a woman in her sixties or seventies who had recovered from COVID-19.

CDR3: CASSLGMGPNGYTF. For the CDR3, the DNA is TGTGCCAGCAGCTTAGGTATGGGGCCCAATGGCTACACCTTC. V gene TRBV11-2 combines with J gene TRBJ1-2, with a tentative D call TRBD1 (5 bases). This CDR3 has 14 amino acids. V gave up 1 base and J gave up 6 bases, with 12 bases separating them. The V gene's germline CDR1 is SGHAT and CDR2 FQNNGV.